This T cell receptor beta chain was observed in a study of CD8 T cells in ankylosing spondylitis. Study results and caveats: Relatively scarce in peripheral blood, disease-linked clones were CD8+. A TCR beta motif of 8 or 9 highly homologous variants appeared characteristic of ankylosing spondylitis blood. Some of the motif variants had earlier been found in reactive arthritis patients' fluid and blood. Reported data indicate significant enrichment of disease-linked clones within matched ankylosing spondylitis synovial fluid.

This clonotype turned up a few times. Antigen unknown. The CDR3 has 16 residues. Trimming removed 0 bases from V and 4 bases from J, with 14 bases in between. Per the germline V gene, CDR1 is SGDLS and CDR2 is YYNGEE. The authors made TCR beta libraries by quantitative 5'-RACE with molecular barcodes. Each CDR3 protein gets one entry after TCRdb re-called the 5' RACE reads with MiXCR. This table has over 700,000 distinct CDR3 sequences, about 20% appearing once. Source material: blood, either unsorted or a sorted T cell fraction (not recorded which). The V and J genes are TRBV9 and TRBJ1-5; D remains ambiguous. This sequence was found in a male donor with ankylosing spondylitis. The CDR3 loop is CASSVGPGSQNQPQHF. CDR3 DNA sequence: TGTGCCAGCAGCGTAGGGCCGGGATCGCAGAATCAGCCCCAGCATTTT.